One sample yielded the 13 T cell receptor beta chains listed below, sequenced in a study of cytomegalovirus exposure and HLA in healthy donors (dated by TCRdb to 2017 to 2019). Receptors were amplified or captured by the immunoSEQ multiplex PCR assay. For the multiplex PCR, a mixture combining 60 forward primers for TCR Vbeta segments and 13 reverse primers for TCR Jbeta segments was used. TCRdb took this table from immuneACCESS and kept in-frame rearrangements with V and J called. Such tables lack part of the clones; where checked against another copy, unresolved V genes explain under half of the gap, and the rest is unexplained. The sample profile shows about 130,000 clones; around two thirds of them were found once. The top ten hold around 4.7% of the sample. Sequencing was done on a sample of PBMCs. The receptors were sampled from a man aged 18 to 30 in good health and CMV-seropositive.

The rearrangement joins TRBV7-9 to TRBJ1-2; maybe TRBD1 (6 bases). The CDR3 is 16 amino acids. V was cut by 1 base and J by 7 bases, with 19 bases left in between. The germline gives CDR1 SEHNR, CDR2 FQNEAQ (reference sequence). In DNA, the CDR3 is TGTGCCAGCAGCTTAGGAGGGGGGGATTGGAGTCGTGGCTACACCTTC. Its protein product is CASSLGGGDWSRGYTF. The full variable domain, its missing parts supplied by reference TRBV7-9 and TRBJ1-2, is DTGVSQNPRHKITKRGQNVTFRCDPISEHNRLYWYRQTLGQGPEFLTYFQNEAQLEKSRLLSDRFSAERPKGSFSTLEIQRTEQGDSAMYLCASSLGGGDWSRGYTFGSGTRLTVV.

The gene calls are TRBV5-1 and TRBJ1-2; D is unresolved. Per germline, CDR1 SGHRS and CDR2 YFSETQ. The CDR3 is 14 amino acids. V lost 0 bases and J lost 7, with 13 bases in between. CDR3 residues: CASSLGTQVPGYTF. The CDR3 DNA reads TGCGCCAGCAGCTTGGGGACTCAAGTCCCTGGCTACACCTTC.

The V gene is TRBV7-9, the J gene TRBJ1-3; weak D call: TRBD1 (6 bases). Looked up from germline, CDR1 is SEHNR and CDR2 is FQNEAQ (reference sequence). The length of the CDR3 is 16 residues. Trimming pared 4 bases from V and 0 bases from J, leaving 13 bases between. CDR3 sequence (DNA): TGTGCCAGCAGCTCCTCCGGGGGGCACTCTGGAAACACCATATATTTT. Amino acids: CASSSSGGHSGNTIYF.

V is TRBV6-5 and J is TRBJ2-1, with 7 bases matching TRBD2. V shed 2 bases and J 8 bases; nucleotides not matched to a gene: 9. There are 15 residues in the CDR3. Germline CDR1 MNHEY, CDR2 SVGAGI. This CDR3 is CASSYVGGGSDEQFF. CDR3 coding DNA: TGTGCCAGCAGTTACGTCGGGGGAGGGTCTGATGAGCAGTTCTTC.

The chain joins TRBV4-2 to TRBJ1-5; 7 bases align to TRBD1. CDR3 length equals 13 residues. With V trimmed by 2 bases and J by 9 bases, 4 bases remained unmatched. Per the germline V gene, CDR1 is LGHNA and CDR2 is YNFKEQ. CDR3 coding DNA: TGTGCCAGCAGCCAACTACAGGGGTCGCCCCAGCATTTT. Protein sequence: CASSQLQGSPQHF.

The chain is built from TRBV30 and TRBJ2-7; tentatively, D is TRBD1 (6 bases). The V gene's germline CDR1 is GTSNPN and CDR2 SVGIG (reference sequence). The V end lost 2 bases, the J end lost 2 bases, and 10 bases lay between the germline ends. This CDR3 contains 13 residues. The CDR3 loop reads CAWSRDITYEQYF. CDR3 DNA sequence: TGTGCCTGGAGTAGGGACATAACCTACGAGCAGTACTTC.

The chain joins TRBV12-5 to TRBJ2-3, with D tentatively TRBD2 (5 bases). The germline V gene has CDR1 LGHNT and CDR2 FRNRAP. Trimming stripped 6 bases from V and 1 base from J, with 14 bases between. This CDR3 is built from 15 residues. The CDR3 reads CASGYGGLGTDTQYF. In DNA, the CDR3 is TGTGCTAGTGGCTATGGAGGCCTCGGCACAGATACGCAGTATTTT.

This clone has just a few counts. The V gene is TRBV9, the J gene TRBJ1-2; D is perhaps TRBD1 (5 bases). The CDR3 totals 15 residues. CDR1 is SGDLS and CDR2 is YYNGEE in the germline V gene. Trimming pared 0 bases from V and 3 bases from J, leaving 12 bases between. This chain's CDR3 is CASSVVRTQDYGYTF. The CDR3 DNA is TGTGCCAGCAGCGTAGTTAGGACACAGGACTATGGCTACACCTTC. The variable domain in full, with the rest retrieved from reference TRBV9 and TRBJ1-2, is DSGVTQTPKHLITATGQRVTLRCSPRSGDLSVYWYQQSLDQGLQFLIQYYNGEERAKGNILERFSAQQFPDLHSELNLSSLELGDSALYFCASSVVRTQDYGYTFGSGTRLTVV.

This clone was picked up a small number of times. The V call is TRBV15, the J call TRBJ2-7; D gene unclear. The CDR3 sequence is 14 residues long. Germline CDR1 and CDR2: LNHNV and YYDKDF (reference sequence). The V end was cut by 0 bases, the J end by 2 bases, with 8 bases between. CDR3 DNA: TGTGCCACCAGCAGAGATGTGGGCACCTACGAGCAGTACTTC. Encoded protein: CATSRDVGTYEQYF.

This clone was counted only a few times. This chain joins TRBV11-2 and TRBJ2-7, with 12 bases matching TRBD2. The germline V gene encodes CDR1 SGHAT and CDR2 FQNNGV. Trimming removed 3 bases from V and 6 bases from J; junction bases left unmatched: 12. The CDR3 extends over 17 amino acids. The CDR3 nucleotides read TGTGCCAGCAGCTTCACCTCCCTAGCGGGAGGGCCGCCCGAGCAGTACTTC. Encoded protein: CASSFTSLAGGPPEQYF.

The chain combines TRBV7-9 with TRBJ2-1, with 9 nucleotides matching TRBD1. The CDR3 spans 16 residues. Germline assignment: CDR1 SEHNR and CDR2 FQNEAQ (reference sequence). After removal of 2 bases from V and 7 bases from J, the junction contained 9 bases not matched to a gene. CDR3 sequence (DNA): TGTGCCAGCAGCTTAACTTGGGACAGGGTGTGGAATGAGCAGTTCTTC. Translating it yields CASSLTWDRVWNEQFF.

V usage is TRBV5-4 and J usage is TRBJ2-6, with TRBD1 identical over 10 bases. The V gene end was trimmed by 3 bases and the J gene end by 1 base; junction bases not matched to a gene: 7. Per germline, CDR1 SGHNT and CDR2 YYREEE (reference sequence). The CDR3 is 18 residues long. The CDR3, as DNA: TGTGCCAGCAGCTCCCCGGGACAGGGGATTTCTGGGGCCAACGTCCTGACTTTC. It specifies CASSSPGQGISGANVLTF.

A remark on this clone: A junction boundary mismatches the germline segment, possibly from a read error. The rearrangement joins TRBV7-8 to TRBJ1-1; a weak D match, TRBD1 (5 bases). Germline V lookup: CDR1 SGHVS, CDR2 FQNEAQ. This CDR3 contains 15 residues. Written as DNA, the CDR3 is TGTGCCAGCAGCTTAGCTGTCGCAGGGAACGCTGAAGCTTTCTTT. It yields the protein CASSLAVAGNAEAFF. Full variable domain (outside the CDR3, taken from reference TRBV7-8 and TRBJ1-1): GAGVSQSPRYKVAKRGQDVALRCDPISGHVSLFWYQQALGQGPEFLTYFQNEAQLDKSGLPSDRFFAERPEGSVSTLKIQRTQQEDSAVYLCASSLAVAGNAEAFFGQGTRLTVV.